These 8 T cell receptor beta chains were all obtained from the same sample, sequenced in a study of T cells in Graves' hyperthyroidism and ophthalmopathy (dated by TCRdb to the late 2010s). Library prep was done by multiplex PCR. The sequencing machine was an Illumina HiSeq 2000. TCR beta CDR3 regions were amplified from RNA transcripts. A first-round RT-PCR of the TCR CDR3 used the HTBI primer set with the Qiagen OneStep RT-PCR kit. In TCRdb, the public reads were trimmed at Q25 with fastp and aligned with MiXCR, with productive beta chains retained. Rows are combined by CDR3 protein, so each entry shows the most common genes and DNA. This sample holds fewer than 500,000 distinct CDR3 sequences; about 14% were observed only once. The leading ten clones occupy around 20% of the sample. The sequenced sample was blood. These receptors were collected from a woman aged 25 to 39 with Graves' ophthalmopathy.

This clonotype was seen repeatedly, ten times or more. J is TRBJ1-6 and V is TRBV20-1, with 7 bases fitting TRBD1. Trimming at V came to 3 bases and at J to 5 bases, leaving 4 bases not matched to a gene. The V gene's germline CDR1 is DFQATT and CDR2 SNEGSKA (reference sequence). This CDR3 is built from 14 residues. CDR3 coding DNA: TGCAGTGCTAGTAGGGGACAGAATAATTCACCCCTCCACTTT. Protein product: CSASRGQNNSPLHF.

This clonotype was picked up many times. The CDR3 loop reads CASQTGFRADTQYF. DNA for the CDR3: TGTGCCAGTCAAACAGGGTTTCGCGCAGATACGCAGTATTTT. The chain uses TRBV19 and TRBJ2-3; a possible D gene is TRBD1 (6 bases). The germline CDR1 and CDR2 sequences are LNHDA and SQIVND (reference sequence). The V end was cut by 8 bases, the J end by 4 bases, with 16 bases between. The CDR3 is 14 residues long.

There are many counts of this clonotype. The chain joins TRBV6-5 to TRBJ1-2, with D possibly TRBD1 on 5 matching bases. Deletions cut 0 bases from V and 0 bases from J, with 14 bases between. Per the germline V gene, CDR1 is MNHEY and CDR2 is SVGAGI. This CDR3 comprises 17 residues. In DNA form, the CDR3 reads TGTGCCAGCAGTTACTCGATCCTGCAGGGTCCTAACTATGGCTACACCTTC. It specifies CASSYSILQGPNYGYTF.

Many counts were recorded for this clonotype. This chain uses TRBV2 with TRBJ1-6, with 7 bases fitting TRBD1. The germline CDR1 and CDR2 sequences are SNHLY and FYNNEI. V was pared by 10 bases and J by 1 base, with 1 base of the junction left unmatched. The CDR3 is made up of 13 amino acids. This chain's CDR3 is CATTGSYNSPLHF. As DNA, the CDR3 is TGTGCCACGACAGGGTCCTATAATTCACCCCTCCACTTT.

This clonotype has a count of ten or more. The chain joins TRBV11-2 to TRBJ2-7, with a possible D match to TRBD2 (6 bases). There are 17 residues in the CDR3. From germline, CDR1 is SGHAT and CDR2 FQNNGV. CDR3 nucleotides: TGTCCCAAGCGAGAAGCGGGTTCGTTCACGTTCTCCTACGAGCAGTACTTC. Its protein is CPKREAGSFTFSYEQYF.

In this sample, this clonotype turned up a few times. V and J are TRBV14 and TRBJ2-2; D is possibly TRBD2 (5 bases). This CDR3 region has 15 residues. V lost 3 bases, J lost 6 bases, and 14 bases lay in between. Per the germline V gene, CDR1 is SGHDN and CDR2 is FVKESK. CDR3 sequence: CASSHFTGGSGELFF. The DNA of the CDR3 is TGTGCCAGCAGCCACTTTACCGGAGGCTCCGGGGAGCTGTTTTTT.

The rearrangement joins TRBV29-1 to TRBJ2-1; 9 bases are shared with TRBD2. V gave up 4 bases and J gave up 9 bases; unmatched junction bases: 19. The V gene's germline CDR1 is SQVTM and CDR2 ANQGSEA. This CDR3 is 17 amino acids long. The CDR3 DNA reads TGCAGCGTTGGTAGTCTCGGGGGACTAGCATCTTCCGGTGAGCAGTTCTTC. Its protein is CSVGSLGGLASSGEQFF.

This clonotype was found many times. This rearrangement joins TRBV18 to TRBJ2-7; 8 positions match TRBD2. The CDR3 is made up of 15 amino acids. Germline CDR1 reads KGHSH; CDR2 reads LQKENI. Losses at the gene ends were 6 bases for V and 2 bases for J; bases not matched to a gene: 9. CDR3 residues: CASSNDGGDPYEQYF. Here the CDR3 DNA reads TGTGCCAGCTCGAACGACGGGGGGGATCCCTACGAGCAGTACTTC.